This section outlines one T cell receptor beta chain sequence together with its context. The source of the sample is a study of cytomegalovirus exposure and HLA in healthy donors. The germline gives CDR1 SGHNT, CDR2 YENEEA. Trimming left V 4 bases short and J 5 bases short, with 15 bases between. The CDR3 has 14 residues. The PCR employed 60 Vbeta primers together with 13 Jbeta primers. Only in-frame clones appear in the TCRdb table, and some are missing; sequencing was by immunoSEQ multiplex PCR. The sample data list over 100,000 clones. The sample consisted of PBMCs. This chain links TRBV11-3 with TRBJ2-7; tentative D call: TRBD2 (6 bases). This receptor was taken from a woman aged 40 to 50 in good health and CMV-seropositive. CDR3 sequence: CASSSTGLPDEQYF. The DNA of the CDR3 is TGTGCCAGCAGCTCCACGGGACTTCCTGACGAGCAGTACTTC.